The sequence of this T cell receptor (beta chain) was determined in a study of T cell responses to AZD1222 COVID-19 vaccine. As for this clone: What it recognizes is unknown.

Overall study results and limits: In a largely white British group with more females than males, clonal diversity was possibly underestimated.

The V segment lost 7 bases and the J segment 6 bases; nucleotides outside the gene matches: 15. The CDR3 totals 17 residues. Germline CDR1 and CDR2: MDHEN and SYDVKM. Measured with immunoSEQ multiplex PCR; TCRdb has only the in-frame clones, and not every one. Of about 120,000 clones detected, approximately 86% appear once; the ten largest clones hold 2% to 3%. The chain combines TRBV28 with TRBJ1-6; 7 nucleotides line up with TRBD1. The clonotype was recovered from an adult in good health. The sequencing used peripheral blood, collected on day 0 of AZD1222 vaccination. CDR3 loop: CASIRQGPFSGNSPLHF. The CDR3, as DNA: TGTGCCAGCATACGACAGGGCCCATTTTCGGGTAATTCACCCCTCCACTTT.